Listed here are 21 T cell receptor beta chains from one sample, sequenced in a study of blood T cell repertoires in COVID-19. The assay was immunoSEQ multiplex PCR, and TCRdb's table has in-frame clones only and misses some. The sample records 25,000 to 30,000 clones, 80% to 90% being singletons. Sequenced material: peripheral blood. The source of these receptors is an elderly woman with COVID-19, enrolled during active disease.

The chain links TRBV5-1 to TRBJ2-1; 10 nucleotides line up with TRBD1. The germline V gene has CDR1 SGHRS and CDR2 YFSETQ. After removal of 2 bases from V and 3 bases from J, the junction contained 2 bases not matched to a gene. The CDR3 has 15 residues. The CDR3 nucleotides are TGCGCCAGCAGCTTTGGGACAGGGGTCTACAATGAGCAGTTCTTC. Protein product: CASSFGTGVYNEQFF.

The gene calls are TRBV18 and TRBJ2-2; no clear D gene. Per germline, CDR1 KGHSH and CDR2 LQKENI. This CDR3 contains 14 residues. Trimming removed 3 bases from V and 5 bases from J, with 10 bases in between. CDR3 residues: CASSPYRLTGELFF. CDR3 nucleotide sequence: TGTGCCAGCTCACCGTACCGACTTACCGGGGAGCTGTTTTTT.

In nucleotides, the CDR3 is TGTGCCAGCAGCGTAGCTGCAGCGGGGGGCCCCGGGACGCAGTATTTT. It encodes CASSVAAAGGPGTQYF. V usage is TRBV9 and J usage is TRBJ2-3; 9 bases are shared with TRBD2. V dropped 0 bases and J dropped 9; count of bases not matched to a gene: 11. The CDR3 contains 16 residues. Germline V lookup: CDR1 SGDLS, CDR2 YYNGEE.

Here the CDR3 DNA reads TGTGCCTGGAGTGTAAGCGGGGGGGCTGTAGATACGCAGTATTTT. Protein product: CAWSVSGGAVDTQYF. The chain couples TRBV30 to TRBJ2-3; 10 bases align to TRBD2. Losses at the gene ends were 0 bases for V and 5 bases for J; bases not matched to a gene: 5. Germline V gene sequence: CDR1 GTSNPN, CDR2 SVGIG (reference sequence). The CDR3 spans 15 residues.

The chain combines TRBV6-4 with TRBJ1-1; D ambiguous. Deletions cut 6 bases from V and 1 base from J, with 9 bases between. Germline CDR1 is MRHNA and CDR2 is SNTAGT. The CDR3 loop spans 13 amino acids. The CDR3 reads CASRRHGNTEAFF. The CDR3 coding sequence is TGTGCCAGCAGAAGACACGGGAACACTGAAGCTTTCTTT.

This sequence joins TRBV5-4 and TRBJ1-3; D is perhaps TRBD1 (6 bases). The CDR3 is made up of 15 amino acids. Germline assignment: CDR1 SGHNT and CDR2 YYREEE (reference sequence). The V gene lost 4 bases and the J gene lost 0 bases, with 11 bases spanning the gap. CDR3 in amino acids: CASSPDSRSGNTIYF. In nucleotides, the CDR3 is TGTGCCAGCAGCCCGGACAGTCGCTCTGGAAACACCATATATTTT.

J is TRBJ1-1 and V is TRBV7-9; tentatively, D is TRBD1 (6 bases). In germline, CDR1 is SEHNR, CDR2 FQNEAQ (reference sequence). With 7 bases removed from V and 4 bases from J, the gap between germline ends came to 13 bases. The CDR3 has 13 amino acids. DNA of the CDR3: TGTGCCAGCACCAGGACAGACTCCACTGAAGCTTTCTTT. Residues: CASTRTDSTEAFF.

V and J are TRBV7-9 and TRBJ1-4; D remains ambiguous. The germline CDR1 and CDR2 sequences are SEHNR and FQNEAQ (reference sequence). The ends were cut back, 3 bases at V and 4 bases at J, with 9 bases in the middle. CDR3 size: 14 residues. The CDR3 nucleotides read TGTGCCAGCAGCTTTGTACCGCGTAATGAAAAACTGTTTTTT. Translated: CASSFVPRNEKLFF.

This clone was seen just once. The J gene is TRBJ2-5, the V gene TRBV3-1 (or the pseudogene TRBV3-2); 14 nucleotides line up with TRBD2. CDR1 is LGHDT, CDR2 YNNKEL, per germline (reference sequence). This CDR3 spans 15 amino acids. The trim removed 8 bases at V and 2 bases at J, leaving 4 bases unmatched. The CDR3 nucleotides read TGTGCCAGCTTACGGACTAGCGGGGGGCAAGAGACCCAGTACTTC. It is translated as CASLRTSGGQETQYF.

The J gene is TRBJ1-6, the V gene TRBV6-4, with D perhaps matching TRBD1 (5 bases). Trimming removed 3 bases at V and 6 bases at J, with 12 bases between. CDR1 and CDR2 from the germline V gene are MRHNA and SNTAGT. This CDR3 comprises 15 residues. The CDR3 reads CASSERGDSNSPLHF. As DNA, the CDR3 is TGTGCCAGCAGTGAACGGGGGGACTCTAATTCACCCCTCCACTTT.

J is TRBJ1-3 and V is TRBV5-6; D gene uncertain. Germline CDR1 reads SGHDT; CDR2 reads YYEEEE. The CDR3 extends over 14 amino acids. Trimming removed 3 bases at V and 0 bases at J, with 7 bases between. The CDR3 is CASSSRSSGNTIYF. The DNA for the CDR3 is TGTGCCAGCAGCTCCCGGAGCTCTGGAAACACCATATATTTT. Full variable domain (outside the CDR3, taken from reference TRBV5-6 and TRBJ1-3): DAGVTQSPTHLIKTRGQQVTLRCSPKSGHDTVSWYQQALGQGPQFIFQYYEEEERQRGNFPDRFSGHQFPNYSSELNVNALLLGDSALYLCASSSRSSGNTIYFGEGSWLTVV.

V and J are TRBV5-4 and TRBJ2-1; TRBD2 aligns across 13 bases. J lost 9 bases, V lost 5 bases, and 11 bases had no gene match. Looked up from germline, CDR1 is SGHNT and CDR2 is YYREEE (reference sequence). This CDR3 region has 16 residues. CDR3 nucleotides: TGTGCCAGCAGATCTCCTACTAGCGGGGGGGCCGGTGAGCAGTTCTTC. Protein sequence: CASRSPTSGGAGEQFF. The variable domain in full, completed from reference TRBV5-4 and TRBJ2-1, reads ETGVTQSPTHLIKTRGQQVTLRCSSQSGHNTVSWYQQALGQGPQFIFQYYREEENGRGNFPPRFSGLQFPNYSSELNVNALELDDSALYLCASRSPTSGGAGEQFFGPGTRLTVL.

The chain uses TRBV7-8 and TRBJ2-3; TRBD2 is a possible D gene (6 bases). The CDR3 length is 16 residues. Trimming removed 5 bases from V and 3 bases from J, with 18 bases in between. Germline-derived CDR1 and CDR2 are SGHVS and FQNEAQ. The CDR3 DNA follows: TGTGCCAGCAGCCCACGGACTCTGGGGAGGACAGATACGCAGTATTTT. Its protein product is CASSPRTLGRTDTQYF.

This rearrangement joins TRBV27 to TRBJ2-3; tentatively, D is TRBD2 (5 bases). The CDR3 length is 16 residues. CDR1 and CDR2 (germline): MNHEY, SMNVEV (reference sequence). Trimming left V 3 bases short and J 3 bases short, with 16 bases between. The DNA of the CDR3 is TGTGCCAGCAGTTTTAGCGTTCTAAGTTCGACAGATACGCAGTATTTT. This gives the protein CASSFSVLSSTDTQYF.

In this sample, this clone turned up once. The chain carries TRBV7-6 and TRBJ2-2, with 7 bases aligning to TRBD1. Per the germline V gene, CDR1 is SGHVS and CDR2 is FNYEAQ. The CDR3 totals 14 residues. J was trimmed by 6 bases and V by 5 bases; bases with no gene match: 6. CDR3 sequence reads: CASSPGGRAGELFF. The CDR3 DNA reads TGTGCCAGCAGCCCAGGGGGAAGGGCCGGGGAGCTGTTTTTT.

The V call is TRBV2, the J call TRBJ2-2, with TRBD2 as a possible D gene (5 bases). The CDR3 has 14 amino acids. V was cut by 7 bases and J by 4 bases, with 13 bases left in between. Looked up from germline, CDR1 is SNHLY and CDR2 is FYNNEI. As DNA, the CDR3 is TGTGCCAGCATCAGGACTCGAGGCACCGGGGAGCTGTTTTTT. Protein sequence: CASIRTRGTGELFF.

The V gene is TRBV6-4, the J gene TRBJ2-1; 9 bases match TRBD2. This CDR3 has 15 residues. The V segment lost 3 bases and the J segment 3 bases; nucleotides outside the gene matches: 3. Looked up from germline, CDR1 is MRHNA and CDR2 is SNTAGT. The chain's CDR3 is CASSERAGGYNEQFF. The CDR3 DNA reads TGTGCCAGCAGTGAGAGAGCGGGGGGCTACAATGAGCAGTTCTTC.

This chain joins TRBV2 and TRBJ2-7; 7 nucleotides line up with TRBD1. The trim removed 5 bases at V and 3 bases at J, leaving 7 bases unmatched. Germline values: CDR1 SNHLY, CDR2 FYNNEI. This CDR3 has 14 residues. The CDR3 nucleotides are TGTGCCAGCAGTCCTCTCACAGGGGTCTACGAGCAGTACTTC. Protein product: CASSPLTGVYEQYF.

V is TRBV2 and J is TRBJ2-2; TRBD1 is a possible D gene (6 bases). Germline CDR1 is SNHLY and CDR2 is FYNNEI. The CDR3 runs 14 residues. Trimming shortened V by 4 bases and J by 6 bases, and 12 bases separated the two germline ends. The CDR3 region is CASSAEQGSGELFF. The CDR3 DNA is TGTGCCAGCAGTGCGGAGCAGGGGTCCGGGGAGCTGTTTTTT.

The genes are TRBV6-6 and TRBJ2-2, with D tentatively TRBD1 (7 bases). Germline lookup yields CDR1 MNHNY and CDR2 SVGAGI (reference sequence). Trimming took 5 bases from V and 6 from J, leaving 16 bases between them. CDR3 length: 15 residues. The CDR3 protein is CASSQTGRLAGELFF. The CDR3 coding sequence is TGTGCCAGCAGTCAGACAGGGAGGTTGGCCGGGGAGCTGTTTTTT.

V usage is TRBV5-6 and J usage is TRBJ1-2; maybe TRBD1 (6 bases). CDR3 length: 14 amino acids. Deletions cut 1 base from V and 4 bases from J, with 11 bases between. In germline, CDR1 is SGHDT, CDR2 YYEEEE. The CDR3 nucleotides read TGTGCCAGCAGCTTGCAGCAGGGGATCTATGGCTACACCTTC. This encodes CASSLQQGIYGYTF. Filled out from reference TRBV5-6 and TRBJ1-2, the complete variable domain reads DAGVTQSPTHLIKTRGQQVTLRCSPKSGHDTVSWYQQALGQGPQFIFQYYEEEERQRGNFPDRFSGHQFPNYSSELNVNALLLGDSALYLCASSLQQGIYGYTFGSGTRLTVV.